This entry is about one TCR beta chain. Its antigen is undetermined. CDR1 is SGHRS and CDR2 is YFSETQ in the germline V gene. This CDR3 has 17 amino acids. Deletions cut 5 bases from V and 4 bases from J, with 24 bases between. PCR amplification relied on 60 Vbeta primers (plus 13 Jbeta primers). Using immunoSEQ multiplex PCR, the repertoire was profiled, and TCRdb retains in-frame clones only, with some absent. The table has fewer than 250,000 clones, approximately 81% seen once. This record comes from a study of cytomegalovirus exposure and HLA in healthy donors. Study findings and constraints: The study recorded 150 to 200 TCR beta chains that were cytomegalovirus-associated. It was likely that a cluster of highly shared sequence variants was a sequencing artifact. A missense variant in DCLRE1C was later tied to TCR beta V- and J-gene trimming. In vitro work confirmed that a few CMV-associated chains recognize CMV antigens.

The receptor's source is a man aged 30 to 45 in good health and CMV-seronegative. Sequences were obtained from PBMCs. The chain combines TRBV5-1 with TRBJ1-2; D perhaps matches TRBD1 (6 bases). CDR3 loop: CASSRGRLGAEGYGYTF. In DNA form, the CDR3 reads TGCGCCAGCAGTCGTGGGCGTTTGGGGGCGGAAGGCTATGGCTACACCTTC. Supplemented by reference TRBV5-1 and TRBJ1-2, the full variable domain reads KAGVTQTPRYLIKTRGQQVTLSCSPISGHRSVSWYQQTPGQGLQFLFEYFSETQRNKGNFPGRFSGRQFSNSRSEMNVSTLELGDSALYLCASSRGRLGAEGYGYTFGSGTRLTVV.